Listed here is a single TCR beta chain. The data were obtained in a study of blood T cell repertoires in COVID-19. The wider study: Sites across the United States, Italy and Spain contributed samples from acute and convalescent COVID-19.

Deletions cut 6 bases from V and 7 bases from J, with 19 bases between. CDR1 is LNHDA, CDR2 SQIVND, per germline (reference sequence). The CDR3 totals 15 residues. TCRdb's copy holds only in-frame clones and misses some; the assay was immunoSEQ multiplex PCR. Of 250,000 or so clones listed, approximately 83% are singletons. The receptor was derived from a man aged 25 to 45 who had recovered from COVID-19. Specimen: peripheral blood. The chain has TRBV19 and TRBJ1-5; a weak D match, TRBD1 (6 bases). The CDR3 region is CASSDYGGARQPQHF. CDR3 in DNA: TGTGCCAGTAGCGATTATGGGGGGGCGAGGCAGCCCCAGCATTTT. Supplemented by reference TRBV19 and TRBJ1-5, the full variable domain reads DGGITQSPKYLFRKEGQNVTLSCEQNLNHDAMYWYRQDPGQGLRLIYYSQIVNDFQKGDIAEGYSVSREKKESFPLTVTSAQKNPTAFYLCASSDYGGARQPQHFGDGTRLSIL.